These T cell receptor beta chains were read from a single sample in a study of shared clonotypes between healthy human individuals. Produced via immunoSEQ multiplex PCR; TCRdb's table is partial and in-frame only. The table lists some 1 million clones, around 76% of them singletons. The sample taken for sequencing was memory CD4+ T cells sorted from blood. The receptors stem from a man aged 18 to 30 in good health. CDR3s include the opening cysteine and the closing phenylalanine or tryptophan.

V	J	CDR3
TRBV15	TRBJ2-1	CATSRGRYIGANNEQFF
TRBV28	TRBJ1-2	CAVSFFNYGYTF
TRBV7-2	TRBJ2-1	CASSLVGREGFYNEQFF
TRBV7-9	TRBJ2-2	CASSSVAGGPSYTGELFF
TRBV11-2	TRBJ1-1	CASSYPTGDRTEAFF
TRBV27	TRBJ1-1	CASSPSPGPVNTEAFF
TRBV9	TRBJ2-5	CASSRTGVGETQYF
TRBV25-1	TRBJ2-7	CAASPGSVSHSEQYF
TRBV28	TRBJ2-5	CASSLVRGQQETQYF
TRBV18	TRBJ1-3	CASSPYGSGNTIYF
TRBV4-2	TRBJ2-2	CASSQDRLRGTNTGELFF
TRBV11-1	TRBJ1-1	CASSLVVANTEAFF
TRBV5-4	TRBJ2-2	CASSEGRLAGVTGELFF
TRBV2	TRBJ1-6	CASRVTGTGLNSPLHF
TRBV28	TRBJ2-7	CASSPQGAGGEQYF
TRBV19	TRBJ2-7	CASRRDFQQSSYEQYF
TRBV7-8	TRBJ2-5	CASSLGGGFGTQYF
TRBV7-2	TRBJ2-3	CASSLQLAGNTDTQYF
TRBV10-1	TRBJ2-5	CASSEDGAETQYF
TRBV27	TRBJ2-1	CASSSTTSGLYNEQFF
TRBV30	TRBJ2-1	CAWSQAFGLSEQFF
TRBV5-5	TRBJ2-3	CASSNRGLTDTQYF
TRBV7-6	TRBJ2-7	CASSRDRAYEQYF
TRBV5-1	TRBJ2-5	CASVRGETQYF
TRBV9	TRBJ1-1	CASSPLPGTNTEAFF
TRBV2	TRBJ1-3	CASLTDPSGNTIYF
TRBV7-9	TRBJ2-1	CASSPRTADSYNEQFF
TRBV5-1	TRBJ1-3	CASRVESSGNTIYF
TRBV18	TRBJ2-3	CASSPLSGSTDTQYF
TRBV14	TRBJ2-2	CASSPLASMNTGELFF
TRBV19	TRBJ2-2	CASSMSALVPGELFF
TRBV19	TRBJ1-6	CASSITGTITYNSPLHF
TRBV4-1	TRBJ1-6	CASSLTGVNSPLHF
TRBV19	TRBJ1-5	CASSIQGSGKPQHF
TRBV7-2	TRBJ1-1	CASSRLGVATEAFF
TRBV2	TRBJ2-4	CASSERWSSGGTAKNIQYF
TRBV6-1	TRBJ2-7	CASSTLGQAYEQYF
TRBV2	TRBJ2-5	CASSSQVQETQYF
TRBV21-1	TRBJ2-5	CASSKGAGEGEKTQYF
TRBV2	TRBJ2-7	CASSEGASGTYEQYF
TRBV10-2	TRBJ1-1	CASQARVLTEAFF
TRBV29-1	TRBJ1-4	CSVDGVSNEKLFF
TRBV14	TRBJ2-1	CASSQAASSYNEQFF